The next 31 T cell receptor beta chains were all read from a single sample in a study of Ad26.COV2.S vaccination and SARS-CoV-2 variants. Stated treatment: about 20 received Ad26.COV2.S at low or high dose, single or two shots; 5 received placebo; per-sample allocation not given. Day 63 after the first injection of vaccine or placebo was the sampling time. Repertoires were generated with immunoSEQ multiplex PCR, while TCRdb's copy carries only in-frame clones and drops some. The profile shows more than 250,000 clones, 70% to 90% of them singletons. The sample here was peripheral blood, taken in a trial of Ad26.COV2.S vaccine versus placebo. The origin of the receptors is a person aged 18-60 years who received the Ad26.COV2.S COVID-19 vaccine or a placebo.

Notes on this clone: Other DNA variants within this sample encode the same CDR3. The V call is TRBV18, the J call TRBJ1-1; the D is unclear. The CDR3 is made up of 12 amino acids. Per the germline V gene, CDR1 is KGHSH and CDR2 is LQKENI. V gave up 3 bases and J gave up 2 bases, with 4 bases separating them. As DNA, the CDR3 is TGTGCCAGCTCACCCGGAAACACTGAAGCTTTCTTT. Translation: CASSPGNTEAFF.

V usage is TRBV5-1 and J usage is TRBJ2-7; D gene uncertain. CDR3 length: 12 amino acids. The germline V and J ends were trimmed by 4 bases and 2 bases, with 7 bases remaining between them. Per the germline V gene, CDR1 is SGHRS and CDR2 is YFSETQ. DNA of the CDR3: TGCGCCAGCAGCGCGAACGCCTACGAGCAGTACTTC. Translation gives CASSANAYEQYF.

This chain connects TRBV2 to TRBJ2-7, with D tentatively TRBD2 (6 bases). CDR3 length: 15 residues. V was cut by 9 bases and J by 4 bases, with 22 bases left in between. Germline values: CDR1 SNHLY, CDR2 FYNNEI. The CDR3 DNA sequence: TGTGCCAGTGAAAGGAGGGGCGCTCCAGGATACGAGCAGTACTTC. Residues: CASERRGAPGYEQYF.

The J gene is TRBJ1-5, the V gene TRBV4-1; TRBD1 is a possible D gene (6 bases). CDR1 is MGHRA and CDR2 is YSYEKL in the germline V gene. The CDR3 runs 13 residues. Deletions cut 2 bases from V and 6 bases from J, with 8 bases between. In DNA form, the CDR3 reads TGCGCCAGCAGCCAATCACAGGGTCAGCCCCAGCATTTT. Its translation is CASSQSQGQPQHF.

The V call is TRBV5-1, the J call TRBJ1-2; 7 nucleotides align to TRBD1. The CDR3 is 14 amino acids. V dropped 0 bases and J dropped 4; count of bases not matched to a gene: 3. Germline-derived CDR1 and CDR2 are SGHRS and YFSETQ. The chain's CDR3 is CASSLETGSYGYTF. CDR3 nucleotides: TGCGCCAGCAGCTTGGAGACAGGGAGCTATGGCTACACCTTC.

The V and J genes are TRBV29-1 and TRBJ1-1, with D perhaps matching TRBD1 (6 bases). V lost 6 bases, J lost 5 bases, and 16 bases lay in between. Germline CDR1 is SQVTM and CDR2 is ANQGSEA. The CDR3 runs to 13 residues. DNA of the CDR3: TGCAGCGTAGCGGGACACCCGGGGACTGAAGCTTTCTTT. Its translation is CSVAGHPGTEAFF.

This chain joins TRBV7-9 and TRBJ2-7; possibly TRBD2 for D (5 bases). Germline CDR1 reads SEHNR; CDR2 reads FQNEAQ (reference sequence). The CDR3 length is 13 residues. V was shortened by 7 bases and J by 3 bases, with 13 bases between the two germline ends. The CDR3 nucleotides are TGTGCCAGCACCCTAGCAGGAGTCTACGAGCAGTACTTC. Protein: CASTLAGVYEQYF.

Only a few counts were recorded for this clone. The rearrangement joins TRBV7-2 to TRBJ1-2; D is ambiguous. The CDR3 sequence is 13 residues long. Trimming removed 0 bases from V and 6 bases from J, with 8 bases in between. Germline V gene sequence: CDR1 SGHTA, CDR2 FQGNSA. CDR3 sequence reads: CASSLAQPDGYTF. The CDR3 nucleotides are TGTGCCAGCAGCTTAGCGCAGCCTGATGGCTACACCTTC. Complete variable domain (other parts from reference TRBV7-2 and TRBJ1-2): GAGVSQSPSNKVTEKGKDVELRCDPISGHTALYWYRQSLGQGLEFLIYFQGNSAPDKSGLPSDRFSAERTGGSVSTLTIQRTQQEDSAVYLCASSLAQPDGYTFGSGTRLTVV.

This CDR3 is CAWSVRNREFWVYEQYF. Written as DNA, the CDR3 is TGTGCCTGGAGTGTACGGAACAGGGAGTTTTGGGTCTACGAGCAGTACTTC. V usage is TRBV30 and J usage is TRBJ2-7; possible D gene TRBD1, 6 bases. V was trimmed by 0 bases and J by 3 bases, leaving 21 bases between them. CDR3 length equals 17 residues. Germline V lookup: CDR1 GTSNPN, CDR2 SVGIG (reference sequence). Variable domain in full (rest from reference TRBV30 and TRBJ2-7): SQTIHQWPATLVQPVGSPLSLECTVEGTSNPNLYWYRQAAGRGLQLLFYSVGIGQISSEVPQNLSASRPQDRQFILSSKKLLLSDSGFYLCAWSVRNREFWVYEQYFGPGTRLTVT.

V gene TRBV19 combines with J gene TRBJ2-1, with D possibly being TRBD1 (7 bases). This CDR3 has 17 residues. Germline V gives CDR1 LNHDA, CDR2 SQIVND (reference sequence). V shed 6 bases and J shed 5 bases, with 23 bases lying between them. CDR3 in amino acids: CASRTRGSGGPNNEQFF. DNA for the CDR3: TGTGCCAGTAGAACACGGGGGTCAGGGGGACCGAACAATGAGCAGTTCTTC.

The chain links TRBV21-1 to TRBJ1-2. TRBV21-1 is recorded as a pseudogene. CDR3 length equals 14 residues. CDR3: CASSKQGANYGYTF. CDR3 in DNA: TGTGCCAGCAGCAAACAGGGAGCTAACTATGGCTACACCTTC.

This chain connects TRBV18 to TRBJ2-1, with 7 bases fitting TRBD2. Germline CDR1 reads KGHSH; CDR2 reads LQKENI. V trimming: 5 bases; J trimming: 5 bases; junction bases outside the gene matches: 12. The CDR3 totals 16 residues. CDR3 sequence reads: CASSSYAAGRDNEQFF. DNA for the CDR3: TGTGCCAGCTCATCGTACGCAGCGGGGAGGGACAATGAGCAGTTCTTC.

The chain couples TRBV2 to TRBJ2-1; 8 nucleotides agree with TRBD1. Germline V gene sequence: CDR1 SNHLY, CDR2 FYNNEI. Trimming removed 1 base from V and 4 bases from J; junction bases left unmatched: 3. CDR3 length: 15 amino acids. This chain's CDR3 is CASSEDRQGYNEQFF. The CDR3 DNA is TGTGCCAGCAGTGAAGACCGACAGGGGTACAATGAGCAGTTCTTC. Variable domain in full (rest from reference TRBV2 and TRBJ2-1): EPEVTQTPSHQVTQMGQEVILRCVPISNHLYFYWYRQILGQKVEFLVSFYNNEISEKSEIFDDQFSVERPDGSNFTLKIRSTKLEDSAMYFCASSEDRQGYNEQFFGPGTRLTVL.

CDR3 nucleotides: TGTGCCAGCAGTGTCTCAGGTTCGGCTAACTATGGCTACACCTTC. Protein product: CASSVSGSANYGYTF. V is TRBV25-1 and J is TRBJ1-2; D unresolved. Deletions cut 4 bases from V and 0 bases from J, with 12 bases between. Per germline, CDR1 MGHDK and CDR2 SYGVNS. The CDR3 runs to 15 residues.

The chain carries TRBV11-3 and TRBJ2-7; no reliable D call. The CDR3 has 15 residues. The V gene's germline CDR1 is SGHNT and CDR2 YENEEA. V shed 1 base and J shed 1 base, with 11 bases lying between them. The CDR3, as DNA: TGTGCCAGCAGCTTAGGTCCAGGCCCTTCCTACGAGCAGTACTTC. As protein: CASSLGPGPSYEQYF.

The CDR3 here is CASINPDREVLGYTF. The DNA for the CDR3 is TGTGCCAGCATCAACCCGGACAGGGAAGTACTGGGCTACACCTTC. J is TRBJ1-2 and V is TRBV7-2; 8 positions agree with TRBD1. J gave up 8 bases and V 7 bases, and 15 bases lay outside the gene matches. Per the germline V gene, CDR1 is SGHTA and CDR2 is FQGNSA. CDR3 length: 15 residues.

The rearrangement links TRBV19 to TRBJ2-7; D may be TRBD1 (5 bases). CDR3 length equals 14 residues. CDR1 is LNHDA and CDR2 is SQIVND in the germline V gene (reference sequence). Between the trimmed V and J ends, which lost 1 base and 3 bases, there was a span of 10 bases. The CDR3 bases are TGTGCCAGTAGTATAGGGACACTAAACTACGAGCAGTACTTC. Translating gives CASSIGTLNYEQYF.

The chain joins TRBV28 to TRBJ1-2; TRBD1 aligns across 7 bases. V was pared by 8 bases and J by 4 bases, with 10 bases of the junction left unmatched. This CDR3 has 14 amino acids. The germline V gene encodes CDR1 MDHEN and CDR2 SYDVKM. The CDR3 DNA sequence: TGTGCCAGCTGCTCCCGGCGACAGGGCTATGGCTACACCTTC. It codes for CASCSRRQGYGYTF.

The rearrangement links TRBV11-3 to TRBJ1-1, with 10 bases lining up with TRBD1. J lost 5 bases, V lost 4 bases, and 4 bases had no gene match. CDR1 and CDR2 from the germline V gene are SGHNT and YENEEA. This CDR3 is built from 14 residues. The CDR3 spells CASSSGQGSTEAFF. DNA for the CDR3: TGTGCCAGCAGCTCGGGACAGGGGAGTACTGAAGCTTTCTTT.

This clone has only a few counts. This sequence joins TRBV5-1 and TRBJ1-1, with no clear D. CDR1 SGHRS and CDR2 YFSETQ come from the germline V gene. The CDR3 extends over 15 amino acids. V lost 4 bases, J lost 1 base, and 14 bases lay in between. CDR3 amino acids: CASSKDETKNTEAFF. CDR3 sequence (DNA): TGCGCCAGCAGCAAGGACGAGACAAAGAACACTGAAGCTTTCTTT.

This clone was seen a few times. The chain carries TRBV12-3 or TRBV12-4 and TRBJ1-2, with D perhaps matching TRBD1 (5 bases). V dropped 6 bases and J dropped 8 bases, with 13 bases sitting between them. The CDR3 sequence is 12 residues long. The CDR3 reads CASSMEGLGYTF. In nucleotides, the CDR3 is TGTGCCAGCAGCATGGAGGGGCTCGGCTACACCTTC.

This clone was observed a single time. The rearrangement uses TRBV12-5 and TRBJ2-5, with 7 bases matching TRBD2. With 2 bases clipped from V and 3 bases from J, the junction kept 15 bases outside the gene matches. CDR1 is LGHNT and CDR2 is FRNRAP in the germline V gene. The CDR3 has 18 amino acids. The CDR3 sequence: CASGLSNKEGLPEETQYF. The CDR3, as DNA: TGTGCTAGTGGTTTGTCCAATAAGGAGGGACTACCCGAAGAGACCCAGTACTTC.

V is TRBV24-1 and J is TRBJ2-5; a possible D gene is TRBD2 (5 bases). This CDR3 contains 15 residues. The V gene's germline CDR1 is KGHDR and CDR2 SFDVKD. Trimming took off 4 bases at V and 5 bases at J, with 16 bases between the two ends. Here the CDR3 reads CATSDPRRGGETQYF. Here the CDR3 DNA reads TGTGCCACCAGTGACCCCCGTCGTGGAGGTGAGACCCAGTACTTC.

The chain uses TRBV18 and TRBJ1-4; no reliable D call. Germline-derived CDR1 and CDR2 are KGHSH and LQKENI. V shed 3 bases and J shed 3 bases, with 8 bases lying between them. The length of the CDR3 is 14 residues. This CDR3 reads CASSPGDPNEKLFF. The DNA of the CDR3 is TGTGCCAGCTCACCGGGAGATCCTAATGAAAAACTGTTTTTT.

The chain uses TRBV18 and TRBJ2-1, with D possibly called TRBD1 or TRBD2 (6 bases each). V shed 8 bases and J shed 0 bases, with 23 bases lying between them. The CDR3 runs 18 residues. Germline values: CDR1 KGHSH, CDR2 LQKENI. CDR3 loop: CASTPPIGGPSSYNEQFF. CDR3 coding DNA: TGTGCCAGCACCCCTCCAATCGGGGGCCCGAGCTCCTACAATGAGCAGTTCTTC.

The V call is TRBV7-6, the J call TRBJ2-2, with D perhaps matching TRBD2 (6 bases). CDR3 length: 14 amino acids. The germline gives CDR1 SGHVS, CDR2 FNYEAQ. With 2 bases removed from V and 6 bases from J, the gap between germline ends came to 10 bases. The CDR3 DNA sequence: TGTGCCAGCAGCTTACGTCGCGGGGCCGGGGAGCTGTTTTTT. Translated: CASSLRRGAGELFF.

The chain uses TRBV6-6 and TRBJ1-2; perhaps TRBD1 as D (5 bases). The V and J ends lost 5 bases and 2 bases respectively, with 21 bases between them. This CDR3 spans 17 amino acids. Germline assignment: CDR1 MNHNY and CDR2 SVGAGI (reference sequence). The CDR3: CASSLPVGGGENYGYTF. The CDR3 nucleotides read TGTGCCAGCAGTCTCCCCGTGGGGGGAGGTGAGAACTATGGCTACACCTTC.

The rearrangement uses TRBV7-8 and TRBJ1-1; D perhaps matches TRBD1 (6 bases). The germline V gene encodes CDR1 SGHVS and CDR2 FQNEAQ. This CDR3 spans 16 amino acids. V lost 1 base and J lost 1, with 13 bases in between. This CDR3 reads CASSLEGQGWNTEAFF. CDR3 DNA sequence: TGTGCCAGCAGCTTAGAGGGGCAGGGGTGGAACACTGAAGCTTTCTTT.

The chain has TRBV6-2 or TRBV6-3 and TRBJ1-2, with D unclear. The length of the CDR3 is 14 residues. Germline V gene data show CDR1 as MNHEY and CDR2 as SVGEGT. V was trimmed by 6 bases and J by 8 bases, leaving 19 bases between them. This chain's CDR3 is CASSDTGSVIGYTF. The CDR3 nucleotides read TGTGCCAGCAGCGACACGGGATCCGTAATCGGCTACACCTTC.

The gene calls are TRBV18 and TRBJ2-2; D uncertain. The CDR3 consists of 14 residues. Per germline, CDR1 KGHSH and CDR2 LQKENI. The V end lost 6 bases, the J end lost 2 bases, and 10 bases lay between the germline ends. In nucleotides, the CDR3 is TGTGCCAGCTCGCCATACGACAACACCGGGGAGCTGTTTTTT. This encodes CASSPYDNTGELFF. The whole variable domain, filled in from reference TRBV18 and TRBJ2-2, reads NAGVMQNPRHLVRRRGQEARLRCSPMKGHSHVYWYRQLPEEGLKFMVYLQKENIIDESGMPKERFSAEFPKEGPSILRIQQVVRGDSAAYFCASSPYDNTGELFFGEGSRLTVL.

The chain joins TRBV3-1 (or the pseudogene TRBV3-2) to TRBJ1-2; the D is unclear. CDR3 length: 17 amino acids. Germline-derived CDR1 and CDR2 are LGHDT and YNNKEL (reference sequence). V lost 2 bases, J lost 4 bases, and 20 bases lay in between. CDR3 DNA: TGTGCCAGCAGCCAATTCGGTGGCGGAACGAGGAGCTATGGCTACACCTTC. Its protein product is CASSQFGGGTRSYGYTF.